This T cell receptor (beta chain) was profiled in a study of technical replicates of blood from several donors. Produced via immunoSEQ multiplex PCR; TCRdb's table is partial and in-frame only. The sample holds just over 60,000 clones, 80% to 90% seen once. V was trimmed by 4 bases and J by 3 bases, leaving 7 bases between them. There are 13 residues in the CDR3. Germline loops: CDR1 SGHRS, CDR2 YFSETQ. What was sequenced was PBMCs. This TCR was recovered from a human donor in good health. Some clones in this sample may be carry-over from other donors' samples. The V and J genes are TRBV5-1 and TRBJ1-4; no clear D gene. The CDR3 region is CASSPGANEKLFF. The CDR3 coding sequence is TGCGCCAGCAGCCCGGGAGCTAATGAAAAACTGTTTTTT.